This T cell receptor beta chain was documented in a study of control samples from healthy donors and cancer patients (TCRdb year 2020). Turning to this clone: No cognate antigen has been identified for it.

Receptor amplification or capture employed the immunoSEQ multiplex PCR assay. In TCRdb, the immuneACCESS table is reduced to in-frame sequences with V and J assigned. These tables do not hold every clone; where another copy was compared, an unresolved V gene accounts for under half, and the others remain unexplained. The sample's table covers fewer than 250,000 clones. The top ten hold roughly 2% of the sample. Sequenced material: blood. The TCR sequence derives from a woman aged 25 to 39 in good health.

The sequenced DNA is TGTGCCAGCACCCGTGTAGGGGACAGGAAAAGTTCACCCCTCCACTTT. Translated, this is CASTRVGDRKSSPLHF. The chain joins TRBV28 to TRBJ1-6, and 8 bases in between align with TRBD1. Reading from cysteine to phenylalanine, the CDR3 counts 16 amino acids. The kept DNA is CDR3 alone, 48 bases in frame from the first base. At the junction V is shortened by 7 bases and J by 9 bases; bases outside the gene matches: 14. In the germline V gene, CDR1 corresponds to MDHEN and CDR2 to SYDVKM.